These 15 T cell receptor beta chains came from one sample sequenced in a study of shared clonotypes between healthy human individuals. Some clones are missing from TCRdb's copy, which holds only in-frame ones; the method was immunoSEQ multiplex PCR. The sample shows 2 million to 2.5 million clones, over 90% of them seen only once. What was sequenced was naive CD4+ T cells from PBMCs. As for subset: CD45RA+ positively selected. These receptors were obtained from a man younger than 35 in good health. Some clones in this sample may be carry-over from other donors' samples.

This chain joins TRBV29-1 and TRBJ2-2; 8 nucleotides match TRBD1. Germline V CDR1 and CDR2: SQVTM, ANQGSEA. This CDR3 region has 12 residues. V was pared by 7 bases and J by 5 bases, with 3 bases of the junction left unmatched. This chain's CDR3 is CSARQGTGELFF. DNA of the CDR3: TGCAGCGCCCGACAGGGGACCGGGGAGCTGTTTTTT.

This clone was observed once. This chain joins TRBV11-2 and TRBJ2-1, with 12 bases aligning to TRBD2. Germline V gene sequence: CDR1 SGHAT, CDR2 FQNNGV. There are 16 residues in the CDR3. The trim removed 3 bases at V and 4 bases at J, leaving 4 bases unmatched. As DNA, the CDR3 is TGTGCCAGCAGCTTGATAACTAGCGGGAGGTACAATGAGCAGTTCTTC. Protein product: CASSLITSGRYNEQFF.

This chain connects TRBV21-1 to TRBJ2-6; the table calls TRBD2, which could not be checked here. TRBV21-1 is assigned pseudogene status. The CDR3 is 20 residues long. The CDR3 region is CASSAGTGFLSLRGANVLTF. CDR3 nucleotides: TGTGCCAGCAGCGCTGGTACCGGGTTCCTATCGTTGAGGGGGGCCAACGTCCTGACTTTC.

About this clone itself: Other nucleotide sequences from this sample produce the same CDR3. The V gene is TRBV7-9, the J gene TRBJ2-3; no definite D call. V gave up 5 bases and J gave up 4 bases, with 7 bases separating them. Germline loops: CDR1 SEHNR, CDR2 FQNEAQ (reference sequence). The CDR3 length is 12 residues. The CDR3 spells CASSPEADTQYF. DNA of the CDR3: TGTGCCAGCAGCCCAGAGGCAGATACGCAGTATTTT.

J is TRBJ2-2 and V is TRBV25-1, with D unresolved. Germline CDR1 and CDR2: MGHDK and SYGVNS. Trimming cost V 7 bases and J 5 bases, with 14 bases left between them. The CDR3 loop spans 14 amino acids. The DNA for the CDR3 is TGTGCCAGCAAAACGTTTGGGGATACCGGGGAGCTGTTTTTT. Translation gives CASKTFGDTGELFF.

This sequence joins TRBV10-3 and TRBJ1-4; 7 bases are a match to TRBD1. The V gene end was trimmed by 0 bases and the J gene end by 5 bases; junction bases not matched to a gene: 3. The germline V gene encodes CDR1 ENHRY and CDR2 SYGVKD. The CDR3 is 15 residues long. CDR3 loop: CAISESGTENEKLFF. The CDR3 DNA reads TGTGCCATCAGTGAGTCGGGGACAGAGAATGAAAAACTGTTTTTT.

This rearrangement joins TRBV18 to TRBJ1-2; D may be TRBD1 (5 bases). Trimming removed 3 bases at V and 0 bases at J, with 14 bases between. CDR1 KGHSH and CDR2 LQKENI come from the germline V gene. The CDR3 totals 16 residues. The CDR3 DNA reads as TGTGCCAGCTCACCCCTACAGGATATTACTAACTATGGCTACACCTTC. Translation: CASSPLQDITNYGYTF.

This clone was seen just once. V usage is TRBV28 and J usage is TRBJ2-7; D possibly uses TRBD1 or TRBD2 (6 bases each). Germline V CDR1 and CDR2: MDHEN, SYDVKM. Trimming shortened V by 5 bases and J by 2 bases, and 16 bases separated the two germline ends. This CDR3 has 15 residues. The CDR3 DNA reads as TGTGCCAGCAGTGACGTCGACAGGAGGGCCTACGAGCAGTACTTC. This encodes CASSDVDRRAYEQYF.

The sample holds one count of this clone. The chain is built from TRBV6-6 and TRBJ1-5; the D gene is possibly TRBD1 (5 bases). The germline V and J ends were trimmed by 5 bases and 6 bases, with 11 bases remaining between them. Germline V lookup: CDR1 MNHNY, CDR2 SVGAGI (reference sequence). CDR3 length: 13 amino acids. CDR3 region: CASSPTVLQPQHF. The CDR3 bases are TGTGCCAGCAGTCCGACAGTCCTTCAGCCCCAGCATTTT.

V and J are TRBV7-9 and TRBJ2-1; 11 bases fit TRBD2. The CDR3 is 17 amino acids. Trimming took 5 bases from V and 6 from J; bases not matched to a gene: 12. The V gene's germline CDR1 is SEHNR and CDR2 FQNEAQ (reference sequence). CDR3 nucleotide sequence: TGTGCCAGCAGCACACCTGGGGTAGCGGGAGGGCCCAATGAGCAGTTCTTC. Residues: CASSTPGVAGGPNEQFF.

The chain combines TRBV5-1 with TRBJ2-7, with D possibly TRBD2 on 5 matching bases. The ends were cut back, 4 bases at V and 2 bases at J, with 16 bases in the middle. Per the germline V gene, CDR1 is SGHRS and CDR2 is YFSETQ. The CDR3 runs to 15 residues. CDR3: CASSGGNGLTYEQYF. The CDR3 bases are TGCGCCAGCAGCGGAGGAAACGGGTTGACCTACGAGCAGTACTTC.

DNA of the CDR3: TGTGCCATCAGTGACACTAGCGGGAGTACGGAGACCCAGTACTTC. It translates to CAISDTSGSTETQYF. V usage is TRBV10-3 and J usage is TRBJ2-5; 11 positions agree with TRBD2. The germline CDR1 and CDR2 sequences are ENHRY and SYGVKD. J gave up 5 bases and V 3 bases, and 5 bases lay outside the gene matches. The CDR3 contains 15 residues.

J is TRBJ1-2 and V is TRBV21-1; no DNA check was done on the table's D call, TRBD1. TRBV21-1 is a pseudogene locus. This CDR3 is built from 11 residues. The CDR3 loop reads CASSNKGTALF. CDR3 nucleotides: TGTGCCAGCAGCAATAAAGGGACAGCCCTCTTC.

The chain employs TRBV10-3 and TRBJ2-2, with 9 positions matching TRBD2. The CDR3 sequence is 18 residues long. V shed 0 bases, J shed 8 bases, and the junction held 13 bases outside the gene matches. Germline loops: CDR1 ENHRY, CDR2 SYGVKD. Written as DNA, the CDR3 is TGTGCCATCAGTGAGTCGCCAGGGGCGGGAGGGCCGGCGGGGGAGCTGTTTTTT. Its protein product is CAISESPGAGGPAGELFF.

The chain is built from TRBV29-1 and TRBJ1-1, with no clear D. The CDR3 covers 13 residues. Looked up from germline, CDR1 is SQVTM and CDR2 is ANQGSEA. The V end was cut by 4 bases, the J end by 0 bases, with 9 bases between. CDR3 bases: TGCAGCGTTGTAGGGATAATGAACACTGAAGCTTTCTTT. This gives the protein CSVVGIMNTEAFF.